A selection of T cell receptor beta chains follows, all from one sample in a study of T-cell memory formation after mild COVID-19. TCRdb re-called the 5' RACE reads through MiXCR, storing one row per CDR3 protein. This sample has 170,000 or so distinct CDR3 sequences; roughly a fifth occur once, and the top ten carry more than 20%. The sequenced material came from PBMCs or a T cell subset sorted from them (not recorded which). These receptor sequences come from an adult woman who had mild COVID-19 (a few samples of this study predate the infection). Cell type and time point are not known. The CDR3 runs from the conserved cysteine through the conserved F or W. Fields, in order: V gene, D gene, J gene, clone size, CDR3 protein, CDR3 DNA. D genes are given only for firm matches. Clone size is given for some rows only: seen once, a few or many times, or a class if the clone is expanded.

TRBV4-1	TRBD2	TRBJ2-7	NA	CASSQDSGGEQYF	TGCGCCAGCAGCCAAGATTCGGGAGGCGAGCAGTACTTC
TRBV25-1	NA	TRBJ2-7	few	CASSPWRGPSYEQYF	TGTGCCAGCAGTCCCTGGCGGGGACCCTCCTACGAGCAGTACTTC
TRBV27	NA	TRBJ2-7	NA	CASSLAGPAYEQYF	TGTGCCAGCAGTTTGGCGGGACCGGCCTACGAGCAGTACTTC
TRBV7-9	NA	TRBJ2-7	few	CASSLAGAQAGYYEQYF	TGTGCCAGCAGCTTAGCAGGGGCTCAAGCGGGTTACTACGAGCAGTACTTC
TRBV9	TRBD2	TRBJ2-3	NA	CASSVVSGRPDTQYF	TGTGCCAGCAGCGTAGTTAGCGGGAGGCCAGATACGCAGTATTTT
TRBV12-3/TRBV12-4	NA	TRBJ2-1	few	CASSLAEAYNNEQFF	TGTGCCAGCAGTTTAGCAGAGGCCTATAACAATGAGCAGTTCTTC
TRBV5-1	NA	TRBJ1-3	few	CASSPDSSSGNTIYF	TGCGCCAGCAGCCCAGACTCGAGCTCTGGAAACACCATATATTTT
TRBV7-6	NA	TRBJ2-7	NA	CASSLNFISGDEQYF	TGTGCCAGCAGCTTAAACTTTATTTCGGGGGACGAGCAGTACTTC
TRBV7-8	NA	TRBJ2-1	NA	CASSWGTQGIGYEQFF	TGTGCCAGCAGCTGGGGAACTCAGGGGATTGGCTATGAGCAGTTCTTC
TRBV5-6	NA	TRBJ2-7	NA	CASSLDRKQYF	TGTGCCAGCAGCTTGGACAGGAAGCAGTACTTC
TRBV7-2	TRBD2	TRBJ2-5	NA	CASSIKRERGETQYF	TGTGCCAGCAGTATAAAGCGGGAGCGTGGAGAGACCCAGTACTTC
TRBV6-5	NA	TRBJ2-6	NA	CASTFSGANVLTF	TGTGCCAGCACTTTCTCTGGGGCCAACGTCCTGACTTTC
TRBV9	TRBD2	TRBJ2-3	few	CASTPSSGVRPGGDTQYF	TGTGCCAGCACCCCGTCGAGCGGGGTTCGCCCCGGGGGAGATACGCAGTATTTT
TRBV7-8	NA	TRBJ2-7	few	CASSLEPGSSYEQYF	TGTGCCAGCAGCTTAGAGCCAGGTTCCTCCTACGAGCAGTACTTC
TRBV20-1	NA	TRBJ2-7	NA	CSARGLSSYEQYF	TGCAGTGCTCGGGGGCTTAGCTCCTACGAGCAGTACTTC
TRBV2	NA	TRBJ2-3	few	CASNPRDSLGDTQYF	TGTGCCAGCAACCCCCGGGACTCCCTCGGGGATACGCAGTATTTT
TRBV15	NA	TRBJ2-1	NA	CATSGTGTSNNEQFF	TGTGCCACCAGCGGTACCGGGACTTCGAACAATGAGCAGTTCTTC
TRBV7-8	TRBD2	TRBJ2-1	few	CASSLLGLAGVRSYNEQFF	TGTGCCAGCAGCTTATTGGGCCTAGCGGGAGTACGGTCCTACAATGAGCAGTTCTTC
TRBV5-1	TRBD1	TRBJ1-2	few	CASTSGQGLYGYTF	TGCGCCAGCACATCGGGACAGGGGTTATATGGCTACACCTTC
TRBV19	NA	TRBJ2-3	few	CASSMGREVDTQYF	TGTGCCAGTAGTATGGGGCGGGAAGTCGACACGCAGTATTTT
TRBV9	NA	TRBJ2-7	NA	CASSVDFDSTYEQYF	TGTGCCAGCAGCGTAGACTTCGACAGCACCTACGAGCAGTACTTC
TRBV9	NA	TRBJ2-2	NA	CASSPTGAGELFF	TGTGCCAGCAGCCCAACCGGGGCCGGGGAGCTGTTTTTT
TRBV7-8	NA	TRBJ2-1	NA	CASSPSQLNEQFF	TGTGCCAGCAGCCCAAGTCAGCTCAATGAGCAGTTCTTC
TRBV11-2	TRBD2	TRBJ2-5	few	CASSLEYGPGLAGPEETQYF	TGTGCCAGCAGCTTAGAGTACGGTCCGGGACTAGCGGGGCCGGAAGAGACCCAGTACTTC
TRBV7-9	NA	TRBJ2-7	few	CASRPPSLQSYEQYF	TGTGCCAGCAGGCCCCCCAGCCTACAAAGCTACGAGCAGTACTTC
TRBV5-1	NA	TRBJ2-1	few	CASSLAWADNEQFF	TGCGCCAGCAGCTTGGCATGGGCAGACAATGAGCAGTTCTTC
TRBV13	NA	TRBJ2-1	NA	CASSLGRSGSNEQFF	TGTGCCAGCAGCTTAGGCCGCAGCGGGTCCAATGAGCAGTTCTTC
TRBV2	NA	TRBJ2-5	NA	CASSGRGGETQYF	TGTGCCAGCAGTGGCAGGGGTGGAGAGACCCAGTACTTC
TRBV7-8	NA	TRBJ2-7	few	CASSLELPYEQYF	TGTGCCAGCAGCTTGGAACTCCCCTACGAGCAGTACTTC
TRBV6-5	NA	TRBJ1-2	few	CASSYETGPLFYGYTF	TGTGCCAGCAGTTACGAGACGGGGCCGCTATTCTATGGCTACACCTTC
TRBV4-1	NA	TRBJ2-2	few	CASSHGGPTPNTGELFF	TGCGCCAGCAGCCATGGGGGACCAACACCGAACACCGGGGAGCTGTTTTTT
TRBV20-1	NA	TRBJ2-1	NA	CSARILSYNEQFF	TGCAGTGCTAGGATCCTCTCCTACAATGAGCAGTTCTTC
TRBV6-2/TRBV6-3	TRBD2	TRBJ2-7	NA	CASSIAGESEQYF	TGTGCCAGCAGTATAGCGGGAGAAAGCGAGCAGTACTTC
TRBV24-1	NA	TRBJ1-2	few	CAIKGGRDYGYTF	TGTGCCATAAAGGGGGGGCGCGACTATGGCTACACCTTC
TRBV29-1	NA	TRBJ1-5	few	CSVEGGAGQPQHF	TGCAGCGTTGAAGGGGGCGCGGGTCAGCCCCAGCATTTT
TRBV7-6	TRBD1	TRBJ2-7	few	CASSFTGVEQYF	TGTGCCAGCAGCTTTACAGGGGTCGAGCAGTACTTC
TRBV29-1	TRBD2	TRBJ2-2	NA	CSVESGRGTGELFF	TGCAGCGTTGAAAGCGGGAGGGGCACCGGGGAGCTGTTTTTT
TRBV20-1	NA	TRBJ1-1	few	CSARDDGLNTEAFF	TGCAGTGCTAGAGACGACGGTTTGAACACTGAAGCTTTCTTT